This is a list of T cell receptor beta chains from one sample in a study of identical twins. TCRdb independently ran MiXCR on the 5' RACE reads; one entry per CDR3 protein. This table has 1,800,000 or so distinct CDR3 sequences, less than 35% appearing once. The sample taken for sequencing was cord blood. The receptors stem from a newborn girl in good health. The CDR3 runs from the conserved cysteine through the conserved F or W. D genes are given only for firm matches.

D	V	J	CDR3
TRBD2	TRBV6-6	TRBJ2-3	CASSYSAGAPGDTQYF
TRBD2	TRBV11-1	TRBJ2-3	CASSSPRDIKSLAGGPSSTDTQYF
.	TRBV6-1	TRBJ2-7	CASSEAKPYEQYF
TRBD2	TRBV20-1	.	CSASSGIENEQYF
.	TRBV20-1	TRBJ2-3	CSASPDSTDTQYF
.	TRBV6-1	TRBJ2-7	CASSVVGGSYEQYF
.	TRBV4-2	TRBJ2-7	CASSHLPRGFVDEQYF
.	TRBV28	TRBJ1-1	CASSLLSLNEAFF
.	TRBV15	TRBJ2-4	CATSRPGLLAYNEQYF
TRBD2	TRBV9	TRBJ2-5	CASSVTGTSRQETQYF
.	TRBV5-1	TRBJ1-1	CASSQGSHMNTEAFF
TRBD1	TRBV3-1	TRBJ2-4	CASSQEPPGQGNLAKNIQYF
.	TRBV13	TRBJ2-3	CASSRGGRYTDTQYF
TRBD1	TRBV20-1	TRBJ1-1	CSATGQPNTEAFF
TRBD2	TRBV20-1	TRBJ2-1	CSALIPGLAGNNEQFF
.	TRBV30	TRBJ2-1	CAWSSSYNEQFF
TRBD2	TRBV28	TRBJ2-3	CASSLWQTSGRFTDTQYF
TRBD2	TRBV9	TRBJ2-1	CASSPRGGGTYNEQFF
TRBD1	TRBV19	TRBJ2-4	CASRPTGVVIQYF
.	TRBV4-1	TRBJ2-7	CASCITPDLASEQYF
.	TRBV12-3/TRBV12-4	TRBJ1-1	CASSFGQTLYEAFF
.	TRBV27	TRBJ1-4	CASRGRGTNEKLFF
.	TRBV29-1	TRBJ1-2	CSVPLSGYTF
.	TRBV29-1	TRBJ2-3	CSVEMGLRADTQYF
.	TRBV4-2	TRBJ1-1	CASSQDIRVAFF
TRBD1	TRBV14	TRBJ2-5	CASSQAAFGTGNEQYF
.	TRBV2	TRBJ2-1	CASSAAGFSSYNEQFF
.	TRBV28	TRBJ1-2	CASSFSWGYTF
.	TRBV5-1	TRBJ2-3	CASSTGTPTPQYF
TRBD1	TRBV7-9	TRBJ2-1	CASSLKPGQGAYEQFF
.	TRBV29-1	TRBJ2-7	CSVGAVGGSYEQYF
TRBD2	TRBV5-1	TRBJ2-6	CASSHTAGASGANVLTF
.	TRBV20-1	TRBJ1-1	CSARDTLGGLDTEAFF
.	TRBV6-2/TRBV6-3	TRBJ2-7	CASSYLGQTYEQYF
TRBD1	TRBV5-6	TRBJ1-5	CASSLFVGDRGNQPQHF
TRBD2	TRBV29-1	TRBJ2-1	CSARTSGISHTYNEQFF
.	TRBV7-8	TRBJ2-5	CASRLEQNIQETQYF
.	TRBV20-1	TRBJ2-1	CSARAPASYNEQFF
.	TRBV11-2	TRBJ2-7	CASSSGASEQYF
TRBD1	TRBV5-1	TRBJ1-1	CASGQGATEAFF
.	TRBV10-3	TRBJ2-3	CAISEKVADLGDTQYF
.	TRBV4-1	TRBJ1-1	CASSPLTSNTEAFF
.	TRBV5-1	TRBJ2-2	CASSLAGTGNTGGLFF
.	TRBV20-1	TRBJ2-3	CSARDLGWGPFTDTQYF
.	TRBV27	TRBJ1-1	CASSLFGQLNTEAFF
TRBD2	TRBV4-1	TRBJ2-4	CASSEWRESKNIQYF
.	TRBV7-2	TRBJ2-5	CASSLAGRRETQYF
.	TRBV3-1	TRBJ1-2	CASSQDEGYGYTF
TRBD2	TRBV4-1	TRBJ2-3	CASSQDLGLNTDTQYF
TRBD2	TRBV20-1	TRBJ2-3	CSATIAGLTDTQYF
TRBD2	TRBV20-1	TRBJ2-7	CSAPKGGSGIPYEQYF
.	TRBV29-1	TRBJ1-5	CSVDRGYSNQPQHF